This is a list of T cell receptor beta chains from one sample in a study of monozygotic twins with inflammatory bowel disease. Reprocessing the 5' RACE reads, TCRdb reports a single entry for every CDR3 protein and omits DNA. The listing records about 450,000 distinct CDR3 sequences. The sample taken for sequencing was blood. The source of these receptors is a human donor with ulcerative colitis or Crohn's disease, or a healthy co-twin of an affected twin (not recorded which). Both conserved end residues are part of each CDR3. Each record gives: J gene, V gene, CDR3 protein.

>TRBJ2-1|TRBV5-6
CASSYRYSYNEQFF
>TRBJ2-7|TRBV6-4
CATFPAAGTSGRAYHTYEQYF
>TRBJ2-7|TRBV12-3/TRBV12-4
CASSLAGLVSYEQYF
>TRBJ2-2|TRBV6-9
CASTVPLAGAYTGELFF
>TRBJ2-3|TRBV10-3
CAISDRGQELTDTQYF
>TRBJ1-1|TRBV18
CASSPGGRDREAFF
>TRBJ2-7|TRBV7-2
CASSLRNGGEYEQYF
>TRBJ2-6|TRBV6-5
CASSYGTSSGANVLTF
>TRBJ2-2|TRBV5-1
CASSRGQGKTGELFF
>TRBJ2-1|TRBV6-5
CASSYVWTSGSNEQFF
>TRBJ1-3|TRBV18
CASSPGIAFGNTIYF
>TRBJ2-7|TRBV5-1
CASSPLGGRDTYEQYF
>TRBJ2-3|TRBV6-4
CASSESVAGGTTDTQYF
>TRBJ1-1|TRBV7-9
CASSSRTMNTEAFF
>TRBJ2-7|TRBV20-1
CSAREGPDEQYF
>TRBJ2-3|TRBV29-1
CSVDDTPRTDTQYF
>TRBJ2-1|TRBV6-2/TRBV6-3
CASSRVELGGQFF
>TRBJ2-1|TRBV19
CASSIVPSGSYNEQFF
>TRBJ2-1|TRBV20-1
CSTTSGGPNEQFF
>TRBJ1-1|TRBV6-1
CASRLGPQGVNTEAFF
>TRBJ1-5|TRBV7-9
CASSWGEEAQHF
>TRBJ1-4|TRBV2
CASRPWNRESNEKLFF
>TRBJ1-1|TRBV3-1
CASSRGNTEAFF
>TRBJ1-6|TRBV11-2
CASSLSVNSPLHF
>TRBJ2-3|TRBV20-1
CSAPVSRGPSTDTQYF
>TRBJ2-1|TRBV29-1
CSVPFEQGAGEQFF
>TRBJ2-7|TRBV20-1
CSARDPGPTKEQYF
>TRBJ2-1|TRBV11-3
CASSLGGAEYNEQFF
>TRBJ1-1|TRBV20-1
CSAPGTGMRNTEAFF
>TRBJ2-5|TRBV12-3/TRBV12-4
CASSLGQHQETQYF
>TRBJ2-3|TRBV19
CASSIGQGSPDTQYF
>TRBJ2-7|TRBV18
CASSPQGSGEQYF
>TRBJ2-5|TRBV3-1
CASSPLGPGETQYF
>TRBJ2-7|TRBV20-1
CSAAGSYYEQYF
>TRBJ2-3|TRBV4-1
CASSQDSLAGNTDTQYF
>TRBJ2-1|TRBV7-9
CASSFRVAGDNEQFF
>TRBJ2-7|TRBV5-6
CASSMTQGISYEQYF
>TRBJ2-7|TRBV4-2
CASSQSGQPISYEQYF
>TRBJ2-1|TRBV5-5
CASSLDETRGNEQFF
>TRBJ2-5|TRBV23-1
CASSHPGTNGETQYF
>TRBJ1-4|TRBV12-3/TRBV12-4
CASSGAPTNEKLFF
>TRBJ2-7|TRBV7-2
CASSPGGAGEQYF
>TRBJ2-1|TRBV12-3/TRBV12-4
CASSLAAGTYNEQFF
>TRBJ2-7|TRBV5-1
CASSYGQGADEQYF
>TRBJ2-1|TRBV7-9
CASSLRDRSEQFF
>TRBJ1-4|TRBV12-5
CASGYDVGTELFF
>TRBJ2-3|TRBV9
CASSKGDRAHTDTQYF
>TRBJ2-3|TRBV5-1
CASSGGQGGVTDTQYF
>TRBJ1-6|TRBV12-3/TRBV12-4
CASSPLQLTLHF
>TRBJ1-1|TRBV5-1
CASSSRAWTGDMNTEAFF
>TRBJ2-1|TRBV28
CASSLRASRGNEQFF
>TRBJ2-7|TRBV28
CASSSDRGWGPSYEQYF